The 14 T cell receptor beta chains below were found in one sample sequenced in a study of shared clonotypes between healthy human individuals. This table comes from immunoSEQ multiplex PCR, and its TCRdb copy is limited to in-frame clones, with some not included. The sample records about 1 million clones, about 75% being singletons. The source material was memory CD4+ T cells sorted from blood. Subset defined: CD45RA-negative fraction. The source is a young man in good health.

V and J are TRBV5-5 and TRBJ1-2; TRBD1 is a possible D gene (6 bases). Germline-derived CDR1 and CDR2 are SGHKS and YYEKEE (reference sequence). Trimming took 0 bases from V and 1 from J, leaving 10 bases between them. CDR3 length: 15 residues. For the CDR3, the DNA is TGTGCCAGCAGCTTGGAAACAGGGCGTAACTATGGCTACACCTTC. It encodes CASSLETGRNYGYTF.

The rearrangement links TRBV28 to TRBJ1-3; D is perhaps TRBD1 (6 bases). The length of the CDR3 is 13 residues. V was trimmed by 10 bases and J by 6 bases, leaving 16 bases between them. Germline V gene sequence: CDR1 MDHEN, CDR2 SYDVKM. The CDR3 region has the DNA TGTGCCACCGTACAGGGTGCCGAAAACACCATATATTTT. It yields the protein CATVQGAENTIYF.

The gene calls are TRBV27 and TRBJ1-6, with D possibly being TRBD1 (6 bases). Between the trimmed V and J ends, which lost 2 bases and 6 bases, there was a span of 11 bases. There are 15 residues in the CDR3. Germline V CDR1 and CDR2: MNHEY, SMNVEV (reference sequence). CDR3 sequence reads: CASSLRGASNSPLHF. The CDR3 DNA reads as TGTGCCAGCAGTTTACGGGGGGCCAGTAATTCACCCCTCCACTTT.

The chain recombines TRBV5-6 with TRBJ2-2, with D possibly TRBD1 on 5 matching bases. Germline CDR1 is SGHDT and CDR2 is YYEEEE. The V and J ends lost 0 bases and 4 bases respectively, with 10 bases between them. There are 15 residues in the CDR3. The CDR3 sequence: CASSLDIRATGELFF. The CDR3 nucleotides read TGTGCCAGCAGCTTGGATATCAGGGCCACCGGGGAGCTGTTTTTT. Together with reference TRBV5-6 and TRBJ2-2, the CDR3 gives the full variable domain: DAGVTQSPTHLIKTRGQQVTLRCSPKSGHDTVSWYQQALGQGPQFIFQYYEEEERQRGNFPDRFSGHQFPNYSSELNVNALLLGDSALYLCASSLDIRATGELFFGEGSRLTVL.

The chain recombines TRBV23-1 with TRBJ2-5, with D perhaps assigned TRBD1 or TRBD2 (6 bases each). TRBV23-1 is classed as an ORF, of uncertain function. CDR3 size: 16 residues. Trimming took off 0 bases at V and 5 bases at J, with 16 bases between the two ends. The CDR3, as DNA: TGCGCCAGCAGTCAATCGTCCGGGGGCGAAGGGGAGACCCAGTACTTC. Protein product: CASSQSSGGEGETQYF.

The chain couples TRBV7-6 to TRBJ1-3; tentatively, D is TRBD1 (5 bases). This CDR3 is built from 16 residues. The V end was cut by 4 bases, the J end by 4 bases, with 17 bases between. CDR1 SGHVS and CDR2 FNYEAQ come from the germline V gene. The CDR3 DNA is TGTGCCAGCAGCTCCGATGGGGGGGGTTCGGGAAACACCATATATTTT. This codes for CASSSDGGGSGNTIYF.

This clone was counted once. The rearrangement uses TRBV29-1 and TRBJ2-3; 11 bases map to TRBD1. From germline, CDR1 is SQVTM and CDR2 ANQGSEA. The CDR3 totals 14 residues. V dropped 5 bases and J dropped 4; count of bases not matched to a gene: 5. CDR3 in amino acids: CSVIRDRGADTQYF. The CDR3 DNA reads TGCAGCGTTATCCGGGACAGGGGGGCAGATACGCAGTATTTT.

This clone was seen a handful of times. CDR3 sequence (DNA): TGTGCCAGTAGGTCGGACAGTGTCAATGGCTACACCTTC. As protein: CASRSDSVNGYTF. The V and J genes are TRBV19 and TRBJ1-2; D is possibly TRBD1 (6 bases). Germline assignment: CDR1 LNHDA and CDR2 SQIVND (reference sequence). Trimming shortened V by 6 bases and J by 6 bases, and 14 bases separated the two germline ends. There are 13 residues in the CDR3.

This sequence joins TRBV7-9 and TRBJ2-5; 11 nucleotides match TRBD2. V dropped 5 bases and J dropped 1; count of bases not matched to a gene: 12. This CDR3 is 18 amino acids long. Germline V gene sequence: CDR1 SEHNR, CDR2 FQNEAQ (reference sequence). CDR3 nucleotides: TGTGCCAGCAGCAGAGGCGGTAGCGGGAGGGGACCCCAAGAGACCCAGTACTTC. Protein: CASSRGGSGRGPQETQYF.

As concerns this clone: Additional DNA sequences in this sample encode the identical CDR3. The V call is TRBV15, the J call TRBJ2-3; no clear D. This CDR3 spans 13 amino acids. Looked up from germline, CDR1 is LNHNV and CDR2 is YYDKDF (reference sequence). V was pared by 0 bases and J by 3 bases, with 4 bases between. CDR3 region: CATSRDVTDTQYF. Written as DNA, the CDR3 is TGTGCCACCAGCAGAGATGTAACAGATACGCAGTATTTT. Combining the CDR3 with reference TRBV15 and TRBJ2-3 gives the whole variable domain DAMVIQNPRYQVTQFGKPVTLSCSQTLNHNVMYWYQQKSSQAPKLLFHYYDKDFNNEADTPDNFQSRRPNTSFCFLDIRSPGLGDTAMYLCATSRDVTDTQYFGPGTRLTVL.

This chain links TRBV5-1 with TRBJ2-1, with D perhaps matching TRBD1 (5 bases). V gave up 5 bases and J gave up 8 bases, with 17 bases separating them. This CDR3 comprises 14 residues. Germline assignment: CDR1 SGHRS and CDR2 YFSETQ. The DNA for the CDR3 is TGCGCCAGCAGACCGGACACCTCTACGCATGAGCAGTTCTTC. This codes for CASRPDTSTHEQFF.

On this clone: The same CDR3 can be traced to other DNA sequences in this sample. This chain links TRBV9 with TRBJ1-6; a weak D match, TRBD1 (5 bases). The length of the CDR3 is 15 residues. V shed 0 bases and J shed 6 bases, with 10 bases lying between them. Germline-derived CDR1 and CDR2 are SGDLS and YYNGEE. CDR3 region: CASSVGWGVNSPLHF. The DNA of the CDR3 is TGTGCCAGCAGCGTAGGGTGGGGGGTTAATTCACCCCTCCACTTT. The variable domain in full, completed from reference TRBV9 and TRBJ1-6, reads DSGVTQTPKHLITATGQRVTLRCSPRSGDLSVYWYQQSLDQGLQFLIQYYNGEERAKGNILERFSAQQFPDLHSELNLSSLELGDSALYFCASSVGWGVNSPLHFGNGTRLTVT.

The chain is built from TRBV9 and TRBJ2-7, with 8 bases fitting TRBD1. The CDR3 extends over 15 amino acids. V lost 3 bases to trimming and J lost 4 bases; unmatched junction nucleotides: 9. Germline lookup yields CDR1 SGDLS and CDR2 YYNGEE. For the CDR3, the DNA is TGTGCCAGCAGCGAGGGACAGGCTTCTTGGTACGAGCAGTACTTC. This translates into CASSEGQASWYEQYF.

The chain employs TRBV19 and TRBJ2-7, with 9 bases identical to TRBD1. This CDR3 region has 15 residues. After removal of 6 bases from V and 6 bases from J, the junction contained 12 bases not matched to a gene. Germline V gene sequence: CDR1 LNHDA, CDR2 SQIVND (reference sequence). CDR3 in amino acids: CASSEKTGGIGEQYF. The CDR3 DNA sequence: TGTGCCAGTAGCGAGAAGACAGGGGGTATTGGCGAGCAGTACTTC. The variable domain in full, completed from reference TRBV19 and TRBJ2-7, reads DGGITQSPKYLFRKEGQNVTLSCEQNLNHDAMYWYRQDPGQGLRLIYYSQIVNDFQKGDIAEGYSVSREKKESFPLTVTSAQKNPTAFYLCASSEKTGGIGEQYFGPGTRLTVT.